This TCR beta chain was obtained from a study of cytomegalovirus exposure and HLA in healthy donors. Researchers ran the PCR with 60 Vbeta and 13 Jbeta primers. Sequencing was performed with immunoSEQ multiplex PCR; in TCRdb, only in-frame clones are kept and a portion is missing. The data show about 200,000 clones, approximately 81% seen once. General study results and limits: The study listed 150 to 200 cytomegalovirus-associated TCR beta chains. In a later analysis, the majority of CMV-associated beta chains seemingly showed HLA restriction.

As concerns this clone: Its cognate antigen is unknown.

The CDR3 has 19 amino acids. The V gene's germline CDR1 is SGHRS and CDR2 YFSETQ. With 2 bases clipped from V and 1 base from J, the junction kept 10 bases outside the gene matches. The study sampled nominally healthy donors, though unrecorded immune exposures were likely. Specimen: PBMCs. The gene calls are TRBV5-1 and TRBJ2-2; TRBD1 matches at 11 bases. The clonotype was recovered from a man aged 25-40 years in good health and CMV-seronegative. CDR3 nucleotides: TGCGCCAGCAGCTTTTTTGGACAGGGGGCTGGGGGGAACACCGGGGAGCTGTTTTTT. Protein: CASSFFGQGAGGNTGELFF.